This TCR beta chain was captured in a study of identical twins. The germline V gene has CDR1 SNHLY and CDR2 FYNNEI. J gave up 2 bases and V 6 bases, and 8 bases lay outside the gene matches. The CDR3 is 15 amino acids. A note on this clonotype: As yet, its antigen is unknown.

Overall study findings and caveats: Conclusions leaned on cross-sectional statistical analysis and did not track the same donors over time.

A universal primer site was added by template switching, and unique molecular identifiers were carried by the cDNA. TCRdb reprocessed the 5' RACE reads with MiXCR, giving one entry per CDR3 protein. The top ten clones hold approximately 0.98% of a sample with 500,000 or so distinct CDR3 sequences, approximately 14% of them seen once. These same data were also listed under a study on yellow fever vaccine responses in identical twins.

The TCR was taken from a woman between 18 and 29 years old in good health. Material: CD4+ T cells sorted from blood. The genes are TRBV2 and TRBJ2-7; TRBD1 matches 9 bases. CDR3 DNA: TGTGCCAGCAGGGTCGCGGGACAGGGCACCTACGAGCAGTACTTC. It encodes CASRVAGQGTYEQYF.